The entry below describes one TCR beta chain. Its target is not known. In germline, CDR1 is SQVTM, CDR2 ANQGSEA. Trimming left V 3 bases short and J 2 bases short, with 10 bases between. The CDR3 totals 13 residues. The sample belongs to a study of T cell responses to AZD1222 COVID-19 vaccine. Regarding the study as a whole: Close to half of all spike-specific TCRs reportedly target regions of the variants that are unmutated. The study found Spike-specific TCR breadth and depth rose after two AZD1222 doses.

Clones were read by immunoSEQ multiplex PCR, and TCRdb kept only the in-frame ones, dropping some. The sample shows roughly 97,000 clones, 70% to 90% of them seen only once. Sequences were derived from peripheral blood, sampled on day 0 of AZD1222 vaccination. V is TRBV29-1 and J is TRBJ1-1; the D is unclear. This clonotype originated in an adult in good health. Written as DNA, the CDR3 is TGCAGCGTTGATCACGGGGATAACACTGAAGCTTTCTTT. Residues: CSVDHGDNTEAFF.